The present T cell receptor beta chain was sequenced within a study of shared clonotypes between healthy human individuals. Study overall: The study used three CD4 naive, three CD4 memory, two CD8 naive and one CD8 memory plate per donor.

None of the donors, who were healthy HIV-negative adults, had recently had acute infections or vaccinations. In the authors' methods: Because ImmunoSEQ provided only junction sequences with no quality scores, the filtering differed. TCRdb's table, derived via immunoSEQ multiplex PCR, lists solely in-frame clones and lacks some. D and trimming come from the DNA, and the V and J calls and clone size come from that table. This sample has about 1.5 million clones, with nearly 99% found just once. Germline V gives CDR1 KGHSH, CDR2 LQKENI. V shed 3 bases and J shed 2 bases, with 11 bases lying between them. CDR3 length: 14 amino acids. General observations from the study: Genetic and exposure-history diversity was limited by the few donors.

A word on this clone: Its target is not known.

The rearrangement joins TRBV18 to TRBJ2-7, with D tentatively TRBD1 (5 bases). The TCR sequence derives from a man in his thirties or forties in good health. Sequencing was performed on naive CD4+ T cells sorted from blood. Regarding subset: CD45RA+ positively selected. The CDR3 DNA reads TGTGCCAGCTCACCTTTTGCGGACACCTACGAGCAGTACTTC. Its translation is CASSPFADTYEQYF.